This T cell receptor (beta chain) was captured by sequencing in a study of cytomegalovirus exposure and HLA in healthy donors (dated by TCRdb to 2015 to 2018). With regard to the full study: An earlier analysis of approximately 640 of the donors reported 250 to 300 Gb of sequence data and some 100 million unique TCR beta sequences from about 200 million T cells. About 300 gigabases of sequencing data and approximately 80 million unique TCR sequences were included in an early release covering under 650 HLA-typed donors. The genetic ancestry cluster associated with self-reported Caucasian donors included 81% of the approximately 400 genotyped donors. The study was designed to test whether signatures of past pathogen exposure could be identified by cataloging public T cell receptors. The T cell repertoires of 700 or so subjects were profiled by immunosequencing and related to cytomegalovirus serostatus. Along with the roughly 700-subject first cohort, a separate validation cohort of over a hundred different subjects was used. To predict cytomegalovirus infection status, the study combined high-throughput TCR immunosequencing, statistical association of individual TCRs with disease status, and machine learning. To study patterns of TCR occurrence, a later analysis re-analyzed previously published TCR beta repertoires from several hundred donors and added high-resolution HLA genotyping. In the later analysis, no new phenotypic data were used to find candidate immune exposures; instead, reliance was placed on TCR beta sequences and their occurrence across donors. An earlier analysis of approximately 640 of the donors applied high-throughput TCR beta sequencing to assess whether each TCR beta V gene segment acted as functional or pseudogenic. Donor age, sex, ethnicity and CMV serostatus were compiled alongside the repertoire data. Genome-wide SNP genotypes for about 60% of the 666 donors were used in a later genetic analysis, which treated that subset as a discovery cohort. All discovery cohort repertoires had been generated on a single sequencing platform. HLA typing covered class I and class II loci at four-digit resolution. Typing coverage varied by locus: roughly 620-640 donors for A, B, C, DRB1 and DQB1; roughly 500 for DQA1; 600 to 610 for DPA1; roughly 450 for DPB1. A handful of DR-DQ haplotypes were handled as single units for association and clustering because linkage in the cohort was strong. Among 398 genotyped donors of the cohort, an average of roughly 230,000 unique TCR beta nucleotide sequences was sequenced per donor, of which about 18% were non-productive. Summary of the overall study and its limitations: The classifier was reported to diagnose cytomegalovirus status with high specificity and sensitivity in both the original cohort and the validation cohort. A further reported finding was that TCR beta sequences accurately predicted the HLA-A and HLA-B alleles for most subjects in the first cohort. According to a later analysis, parvovirus B19, influenza, CMV and Epstein-Barr virus appeared linked to several top co-occurrence clusters. It was suggested by the authors that the approach could potentially be generalized to other disease states and immunological phenotypes. In an earlier analysis of about 600 of the donors, most TCR beta V segments appeared in productive rearrangements about 87% or about 30% of the time, broadly matching IMGT annotations. In a later analysis, the rate of TCR association differed among HLA loci, with DRB1 alleles having the most associated TCRs and HLA-C alleles having the fewest. Some IMGT-functional V segments, including TRBV6-2 and TRBV6-3, could not be distinguished by the 87-base-pair reads and were therefore excluded. Around 16 rarely observed V segments, including chromosome 9 orphons, were excluded from the earlier analysis of several hundred of the donors because counts were too low. Specific HLA alleles were associated with 15,000 to 20,000 TCR beta sequences at a false discovery rate of 0.05 in a later analysis. Across donors, most TCR sequences were observed very rarely, whereas some public TCRs were present in many individuals. Compared with the roughly 720-donor mean, donors in an Asian-associated ancestry cluster had fewer N-insertions in productive TCRs, according to a later genetic analysis. Correlated functional status among segregating V segments might be attributable to linkage disequilibrium, but an unknown experimental factor could not be ruled out. Because HLA typing was missing for some donors at each locus, association tests included only the typed subset. A later genetic analysis associated a missense DCLRE1C variant with V-gene and J-gene trimming of TCR beta chains, and an independent cohort replicated the association. In a later analysis, HLA-associated TCR beta chains were found to be more clonally expanded and to have lower generation probabilities than equally common non-associated chains. In vitro tests confirmed that a few of the cytomegalovirus-associated TCR beta chains recognize cytomegalovirus antigens. The cohort was sequenced for TCR beta chains only, and without alpha or paired-chain data the features that could be detected were limited. In a later analysis, most CMV-associated TCR beta chains were found to appear HLA-restricted, with HLA associations seemingly driven largely by CMV exposure. When HLA alleles, especially DR and DQ, strongly co-occurred, TCR associations were difficult to assign to individual alleles. Presence/absence analyses assumed roughly uniform sequencing depth across donors, an assumption that may not hold. A cluster of highly shared sequence variants was judged likely to be a technical artifact of the sequencing pipeline. CMV serostatus was the only immune exposure information available for the cohort. The study listed 150 to 200 TCR beta chains as associated with cytomegalovirus.

The library was generated by the immunoSEQ multiplex PCR assay. For the multiplex PCR, a mixture combining 60 forward primers for TCR Vbeta segments and 13 reverse primers for TCR Jbeta segments was used. The CDR3 region of rearranged TCR beta genes was amplified from genomic DNA with a multiplex PCR assay. Amplified TCR beta libraries were sequenced as 87-base-pair reads on the Illumina HiSeq System. In the original analysis: In a later analysis, 80 million or so unique TCR beta chains were counted across the approximately 640 repertoires, and approximately 9.9 million of these chains were shared by at least two donors. A nearest-neighbor algorithm error-corrected the raw reads and collapsed the reads into unique sequences, merging closely related sequences to remove PCR and sequencing errors. Alignment of CDR3 sequences to IMGT reference sequences was used to assign V, D and J gene segments. For a sequence to be retained, at least a six-nucleotide match to both a V gene segment and a J gene segment was required. A rearrangement was called productive if the CDR3 had no stop codons and remained in frame with V and J, and every other rearrangement was called non-productive. Following IMGT convention, CDR3 was defined as the stretch from the second conserved V-encoded cysteine to the conserved J-encoded phenylalanine. In an earlier analysis of just under 600 of the donors, sequences lacking an unambiguous match to a single V gene segment were excluded. An earlier analysis of several hundred of the donors called V segments functional above 56.7% productive rearrangements and segregating when the between-donor standard deviation exceeded 5%. A statistical classification framework was built for diagnosing cytomegalovirus status from the catalog of TCR beta chain sequences. In a later analysis, V and J genes were assigned by comparing TCR nucleotide sequences against IMGT/GENE-DB human TR gene sequences. The TCRdist pipeline was used in a later analysis to assign CDR3 sequences and most-parsimonious VDJ recombination scenarios. In a later analysis, every TCR beta chain was defined by the combination of its CDR3 amino acid sequence and its V-gene family, and reads without a unique V-gene family were dropped. To address suspected cross-contamination and a sequencing artifact, a later analysis removed some 620 highly shared, low-generation-probability nucleotide sequences. A later analysis calculated a clonal expansion index for each public chain from normalized within-repertoire ranks of inferred template counts. A later analysis computed generation probabilities with a VDJ recombination model fitted to out-of-frame rearrangements, and checked the results against IGoR. A later analysis scored TCR-TCR, TCR-HLA and TCR-CMV co-occurrence with hypergeometric tests, applying a repertoire-size bias correction to TCR pairs. In a later analysis, false discovery rates were estimated by permuting HLA or CMV assignments 20 times. In a later analysis, co-occurring TCRs were grouped using DBSCAN, with TCRdist sequence similarity added in when clustering inside HLA-allele-positive subsets. Repertoires with fewer than 30,000 or more than 120,000 public chains, plus five repertoires with anomalous nucleotide sharing, were excluded from co-occurrence clustering. The table was pulled from immuneACCESS by TCRdb, which kept in-frame rearrangements only. Such tables lose some clones; where checked, under half of the loss comes from unresolved V genes, and the rest has no known cause. The DNA was the basis for D and trimming; V, J and clone size are from that table. Across this sample there are tens of thousands of clones, with about two thirds seen only once. The top ten clones comprise around 9.7% of the sample.

As to this clone: The target of this receptor is not known. No per-base quality is available; no much larger clone lies one base away.

CDR1 is given as SQVTM and CDR2 as ANQGSEA, both from the germline V gene. Trimming at the junction amounts to 1 base on V and 0 bases on J, and the germline ends lie 16 bases apart. Including the terminal cysteine and phenylalanine, the CDR3 comprises 17 residues. Only the CDR3 part of the read is kept: 51 bases, read in frame from the first base. The cohort comprised approximately 700 healthy bone marrow donors. Cohort members were all nominally healthy when sampled, although unrecorded immune exposures were likely present. The donor tested CMV seropositive and was one of the 289 seropositive cohort members. Each donor provided a peripheral blood sample, and peripheral blood mononuclear cells were used for TCR beta sequencing. Genomic DNA extraction from the blood cell samples was performed with the Qiagen DNeasy Blood Extraction Kit.

In this chain, TRBV29-1 is recombined with TRBJ2-4; there is no confident call for the D gene. This TCR was recovered from a woman aged 45-65 years in good health and CMV-seropositive. The sequenced sample was PBMCs. CDR3 sequence: CSVEAHPGSEAKNIQYF. Read as DNA, the sequence is TGCAGCGTTGAAGCTCACCCCGGCAGCGAAGCCAAAAACATTCAGTACTTC.